This TCR beta chain was observed in a study of CD8+ T cells in alopecia areata. Study-level results: Expanded CD8+ clones among the top 100, and scalp clonality, were significantly decreased by tofacitinib. Scalp samples also contribute reads from the resident alphabeta T cells found in normal skin.

Specified treatment: oral pan-JAK inhibitor, 5-10 mg twice daily. The sorting of PBMCs gave CD4+ and CD8+ T cells. V was pared by 2 bases and J by 0 bases, with 3 bases of the junction left unmatched. Germline assignment: CDR1 SGDLS and CDR2 YYNGEE. The CDR3 contains 16 residues. cDNA prepared by RNA extraction and subsequent reverse transcription served as the template for sequencing. Generated by immunoSEQ multiplex PCR, the TCRdb table keeps only in-frame clones and is missing some. The profile shows around 210,000 clones, 64% of them singletons. Concerning this clone itself: What it binds is not known.

V gene TRBV9 combines with J gene TRBJ2-2; 8 bases align to TRBD1. The source of this sequence is a human donor with alopecia areata. Sequencing was performed on CD4+ T cells sorted from blood, taken at week 4, from a patient treated with tofacitinib. CDR3 nucleotide sequence: TGTGCCAGCAGCGTCTCGGACAGGGCGAACACCGGGGAGCTGTTTTTT. It encodes CASSVSDRANTGELFF.